This entry features one T cell receptor beta chain sequence. Its target antigen remains unknown. It has no much larger one-base neighbor in the sample; base qualities were not kept. This record belongs to a study of cytomegalovirus exposure and HLA in healthy donors (dated by TCRdb to 2017 to 2019). For the study in its entirety: According to an earlier analysis of 587 of the donors, 150 million to 200 million T cells yielded roughly 110 million unique TCR beta sequences and 250 to 350 Gb of sequence data. Rather than drawing on any new phenotypic data, the later analysis identified candidate immune exposures from TCR beta sequences and the way those sequences occurred across donors. In a later analysis, previously published TCR beta repertoires from roughly 710 donors were re-analyzed and high-resolution HLA genotyping was added so that TCR occurrence patterns could be studied. A few DR-DQ haplotypes were treated as single units for association and clustering because of strong linkage in the cohort. Approximately 310 gigabases of sequencing data and approximately 92 million unique TCR sequences made up an early release that covered several hundred HLA-typed donors. The aim of the study was to test whether cataloging public T cell receptors could identify signatures of past pathogen exposure. The study combined high-throughput TCR immunosequencing, statistical association of individual TCRs with disease status, and machine learning to predict cytomegalovirus infection status. Donor age, sex, ethnicity and CMV serostatus were compiled alongside the repertoire data. Class I and class II HLA loci were covered by the typing at four-digit resolution. Besides the first cohort of 666 subjects, a separate validation cohort made up of around 120 different subjects was used. All discovery cohort repertoires had been generated on a single sequencing platform. The T cell repertoires of 666 subjects were profiled by immunosequencing and related to cytomegalovirus serostatus. In an earlier analysis of 500 to 650 of the donors, high-throughput TCR beta sequencing was used to judge whether each TCR beta V gene segment behaved as functional or pseudogenic. On average, roughly 240,000 unique TCR beta nucleotide sequences were sequenced per donor among fewer than 500 genotyped donors of the cohort, with 15% to 20% of those sequences being non-productive. The number of donors typed differed by locus, with about 629-630 for A, B, C, DRB1 and DQB1, around 520 for DQA1, about 610 for DPA1, and some 440 for DPB1. Of the roughly 400 genotyped donors, 65% to 90% were placed in the genetic ancestry cluster associated with self-reported Caucasian donors. Genome-wide SNP genotypes for about 60% of the roughly 670 donors were used in a later genetic analysis, which treated that subset as a discovery cohort. The research as a whole found: According to a later genetic analysis, donors in an Asian-associated ancestry cluster had fewer N-insertions in productive TCRs than the approximately 670-donor mean. Only TCR beta chains were sequenced in this cohort, and the absence of alpha or paired-chain data limited detectable features. It was suggested by the authors that the approach could potentially be generalized to other disease states and immunological phenotypes. Correlated functional status among segregating V segments might reflect linkage disequilibrium, but an unknown experimental factor could not be ruled out. For the cohort, immune exposure information was limited to CMV serostatus. A few of the identified cytomegalovirus-associated TCR beta chains were confirmed in vitro to be specific for cytomegalovirus antigens. A further reported finding was that TCR beta sequences accurately predicted the HLA-A and HLA-B alleles for most subjects in the first cohort. In a later analysis, several top co-occurrence clusters were reported to appear linked to parvovirus B19, influenza, CMV and Epstein-Barr virus. When HLA alleles, especially DR and DQ, strongly co-occurred, TCR associations were difficult to assign to individual alleles. In an earlier analysis of some 500 of the donors, most TCR beta V segments were observed in productive rearrangements about 87% or about 30% of the time, broadly matching IMGT annotations. The classifier was reported to diagnose cytomegalovirus status with high specificity and sensitivity in both the original and validation cohorts. V-gene and J-gene trimming of TCR beta chains was associated with a missense DCLRE1C variant in a later genetic analysis, and the association was replicated in an independent cohort. According to a later analysis, most CMV-associated TCR beta chains appeared to be HLA-restricted, and the HLA associations seemed to be driven largely by CMV exposure. Compared with equally common non-associated chains, HLA-associated TCR beta chains in a later analysis were more clonally expanded and had lower generation probabilities. A group of highly shared sequence variants was considered likely to be a technical artifact of the sequencing pipeline. The 87-base-pair reads could not distinguish some IMGT-functional V segments, including TRBV6-2 and TRBV6-3, so those segments were excluded. Specific HLA alleles were associated with roughly 16,000 TCR beta sequences at a false discovery rate of 0.05 in a later analysis. A later analysis found that TCR association rates varied across HLA loci, with DRB1 alleles showing the most associated TCRs and HLA-C alleles the fewest. Because counts were too low, roughly 17 rarely observed V segments, including chromosome 9 orphons, were left out of the earlier analysis of some 600 of the donors. The study gave a list of 150 to 200 TCR beta chains associated with cytomegalovirus. Most TCR sequences were observed very rarely across donors, whereas some public TCRs were present in many individuals. Because HLA typing was missing for some donors at each locus, association tests included only the typed subset. Roughly uniform sequencing depth across donors was assumed in presence/absence analyses, although this assumption may not hold.

Reading the germline V gene gives CDR1 SGHRS and CDR2 YFSETQ. From cysteine to phenylalanine, the CDR3 is 14 amino acids long. The sequence is cut down to CDR3 DNA, 42 bases in frame from base 1. Trimming takes 2 bases from V and 1 base from J, and the germline ends sit 9 bases apart. The receptor library was made with the immunoSEQ multiplex PCR assay. For the multiplex PCR, a mixture combining 60 forward primers for TCR Vbeta segments and 13 reverse primers for TCR Jbeta segments was used. Amplification of the CDR3 region of rearranged TCR beta genes was performed with a multiplex PCR assay on genomic DNA. On the Illumina HiSeq System, the amplified TCR beta libraries were sequenced as 87-base-pair reads. For the original study's pipeline: A later analysis tallied tens of millions of unique TCR beta chains across the 666 repertoires, and some 10 million of those chains were shared by two or more donors. Raw reads were error-corrected and collapsed into unique sequences by a nearest-neighbor algorithm in which closely related sequences were merged to remove PCR and sequencing errors. V, D and J gene segments were assigned by aligning CDR3 sequences to IMGT reference sequences. Each retained sequence needed at least a six-nucleotide match to both a V gene segment and a J gene segment. A rearrangement counted as productive if the CDR3 had no stop codons and remained in frame with V and J, and every other rearrangement counted as non-productive. Following IMGT convention, CDR3 was defined as the stretch from the second conserved V-encoded cysteine to the conserved J-encoded phenylalanine. Sequences without an unambiguous match to a single V gene segment were excluded from the earlier analysis of several hundred of the donors. An earlier analysis of 500 to 700 of the donors classified V segments as functional when productive rearrangements were above 56.7% and as segregating when the standard deviation between donors was above 5%. A statistical classification framework was developed to diagnose cytomegalovirus status using the catalog of TCR beta chain sequences. In a later analysis, V and J genes were assigned by comparing TCR nucleotide sequences against IMGT/GENE-DB human TR gene sequences. The TCRdist pipeline was used in a later analysis to assign CDR3 sequences and most-parsimonious VDJ recombination scenarios. In a later analysis, each TCR beta chain was defined by its CDR3 amino acid sequence together with its V-gene family, and reads lacking a unique V-gene family were excluded. In a later analysis, a few hundred highly shared, low-generation-probability nucleotide sequences were removed to address suspected cross-contamination and a sequencing artifact. A later analysis calculated a clonal expansion index for each public chain from normalized within-repertoire ranks of inferred template counts. A later analysis computed generation probabilities with a VDJ recombination model fitted to out-of-frame rearrangements, and checked the results against IGoR. In a later analysis, TCR-TCR, TCR-HLA and TCR-CMV co-occurrence was scored with hypergeometric tests, and a repertoire-size bias correction was applied to TCR pairs. To estimate false discovery rates, a later analysis permuted the HLA or CMV assignments 20 times. In a later analysis, co-occurring TCRs were grouped using DBSCAN, with TCRdist sequence similarity added in when clustering inside HLA-allele-positive subsets. Co-occurrence clustering excluded repertoires with fewer than 30,000 or more than 120,000 public chains, plus five with anomalous nucleotide sharing. In TCRdb, the immuneACCESS table is reduced to in-frame sequences with V and J assigned. These tables do not hold every clone; where another copy was compared, an unresolved V gene accounts for under half, and the others remain unexplained. The V and J calls and the clone size are those of that table, but D and trimming were determined from the DNA. Recorded for this sample are approximately 100,000 clones; under 85% of them occurred a single time. The top ten hold around 8% of the sample.

In total, more than 500 healthy bone marrow donors made up the cohort. Cohort members were all nominally healthy when sampled, although unrecorded immune exposures were likely present. The donor tested CMV seronegative and was one of the 352 seronegative cohort members. A peripheral blood sample was provided by each donor, and peripheral blood mononuclear cells were used for TCR beta sequencing. The Qiagen DNeasy Blood Extraction Kit was used to extract genomic DNA from the blood cell samples. The sample comprised PBMCs. Rearrangement joined TRBV5-1 to TRBJ1-1; the best D guess is TRBD1, with 6 bases matching. This sequence originates from a middle-aged man in good health and CMV-seronegative. The encoded CDR3 is CASSFTGQNTEAFF. The nucleotides read TGCGCCAGCAGCTTTACGGGACAGAACACTGAAGCTTTCTTT.